Sequencing of this T cell receptor beta chain was carried out in a study of cytomegalovirus exposure and HLA in healthy donors. The table lists this clone with a few counts. The method was immunoSEQ multiplex PCR; TCRdb's version includes in-frame clones alone and lacks a portion of them. Here the sample spans more than 45,000 clones, about 91% being singletons. Sequencing was done on a sample of PBMCs. The clonotype was recovered from a woman under 30 in good health and CMV-seronegative.

The CDR3 spells CASSIDQGANTEAFF. The CDR3, as DNA: TGTGCCAGTAGTATAGACCAGGGGGCGAACACTGAAGCTTTCTTT. The rearrangement uses TRBV19 and TRBJ1-1; 8 nucleotides agree with TRBD1. The V and J ends lost 0 bases and 1 base, in that order; junction bases with no gene match: 1. From germline, CDR1 is LNHDA and CDR2 SQIVND (reference sequence). The CDR3 extends over 15 amino acids. The full variable domain, with the rest looked up from reference TRBV19 and TRBJ1-1, is DGGITQSPKYLFRKEGQNVTLSCEQNLNHDAMYWYRQDPGQGLRLIYYSQIVNDFQKGDIAEGYSVSREKKESFPLTVTSAQKNPTAFYLCASSIDQGANTEAFFGQGTRLTVV.